These T cell receptor beta chains were read from a single sample in a study of Ad26.COV2.S vaccination and SARS-CoV-2 variants. Profiled with immunoSEQ multiplex PCR; TCRdb holds only in-frame clones, not every one. The sample includes a few hundred thousand clones, roughly 91% of them seen just once. This specimen was peripheral blood, taken in a trial of Ad26.COV2.S vaccine versus placebo. These receptors all come from a person aged 18-65 years who received the Ad26.COV2.S COVID-19 vaccine or a placebo. Each CDR3 is given with its conserved first and last residue. A D gene is named only where the DNA matches it firmly. Clone size, where shown, is once, few, many, or a class for clones that have expanded.

.	TRBD2	TRBV24-1	TRBJ2-5	TGTGCCACCAGTGGTGGATCTAGCGGGGGCCAAGAGACCCAGTACTTC	CATSGGSSGGQETQYF
.	.	TRBV24-1	TRBJ2-7	TGTGCCACCAGTGATGCTCGGAGGCCTTACGAGCAGTACTTC	CATSDARRPYEQYF
once	.	TRBV3-1/TRBV3-2	TRBJ1-1	TGTGCCAGCAGCCAAGGGGGAGAAGCTTTCTTT	CASSQGGEAFF
.	.	TRBV5-1	TRBJ1-2	TGCGCCAGCAGCGAGGACAGTCTCTACGGCTACACCTTC	CASSEDSLYGYTF
.	.	TRBV27	TRBJ1-2	TGTGCCAGCAGTTTATCGAGACGGATGAACTATGGCTACACCTTC	CASSLSRRMNYGYTF
.	.	TRBV18	TRBJ1-3	TGTGCCAGCTCACCTCCCGAGGGAAACACCATATATTTT	CASSPPEGNTIYF
.	TRBD1	TRBV7-2	TRBJ1-5	TGTGCCAGCAGCTTAGTCCTTGGACAGGGTCAGCCCCAGCATTTT	CASSLVLGQGQPQHF
few	.	TRBV13	TRBJ1-6	TGTGCCAGCAGCATGACAGTTGGTAATTCACCCCTCCACTTT	CASSMTVGNSPLHF
.	TRBD1	TRBV18	TRBJ2-2	TGTGCCAGCTCACCTCAGACAGGGGTCGCCGGGGAGCTGTTTTTT	CASSPQTGVAGELFF
once	.	TRBV7-9	TRBJ1-4	TGTGCCAGCACAGTATATGAAAAACTGTTTTTT	CASTVYEKLFF
.	.	TRBV19	TRBJ1-2	TGTGCCAGTAGTCCCGGGAGGGTCGACTATGGCTACACCTTC	CASSPGRVDYGYTF
.	.	TRBV27	TRBJ2-3	TGTGCCAGCAAGAGGTTGGAGGGGATCACAGATACGCAGTATTTT	CASKRLEGITDTQYF
.	.	TRBV7-9	TRBJ1-1	TGTGCCAGCAGCTTAGGTGGGACAACTGAAGCTTTCTTT	CASSLGGTTEAFF
.	TRBD1	TRBV4-2	TRBJ2-7	TGTGCCAGCAGCCAAGAAGGGACAGGGCCCAGCGAGCAGTACTTC	CASSQEGTGPSEQYF
.	TRBD1	TRBV6-5	TRBJ2-7	TGTGCCAGCAGACCCGGGACAGGGTACTACGAGCAGTACTTC	CASRPGTGYYEQYF
.	TRBD1	TRBV5-8	TRBJ2-7	TGTGCCAGCAGCTCTGACAGGGGGCTTGGGGAGCAGTACTTC	CASSSDRGLGEQYF
.	.	TRBV6-5	TRBJ2-2	TGTGCCAGCAGTTTTCAGGGGATCTCGGTCGGGGAGCTGTTTTTT	CASSFQGISVGELFF
.	TRBD1	TRBV5-5	TRBJ2-7	TGTGCCAGCAACCTAGGACAGGGCCAACCTTACGAGCAGTACTTC	CASNLGQGQPYEQYF
once	.	TRBV19	TRBJ1-5	TGTGCCAGTAGTATTCGGGGGGTCGGCAATCAGCCCCAGCATTTT	CASSIRGVGNQPQHF
.	.	TRBV29-1	TRBJ1-2	TGCAGCGTCCATCAGGACTATGGCTACACCTTC	CSVHQDYGYTF
.	TRBD1	TRBV28	TRBJ1-5	TGTGCCAGCAGTACAGGGGGACAGCCCCAGCATTTT	CASSTGGQPQHF
.	.	TRBV6-2/TRBV6-3	TRBJ2-7	TGTGCCAGCAGCTGGGCGTACGAGCAGTACTTC	CASSWAYEQYF
.	.	TRBV12-3/TRBV12-4	TRBJ2-7	TGTGCCAGCAGTTTAGTAGCTGGATACGAGCAGTACTTC	CASSLVAGYEQYF
few	TRBD1	TRBV15	TRBJ1-2	TGTGCCACCAGGTCAGACAGGGGAACATTGTTCTACACCTTC	CATRSDRGTLFYTF
.	.	TRBV29-1	TRBJ1-4	TGCAGCGTCTCGGGGGGCAGTAGTAATGAAAAACTGTTTTTT	CSVSGGSSNEKLFF
.	.	TRBV5-5	TRBJ1-6	TGTGCCAGCAGCCCGGCCTGGAGGGGGTCACCCCTCCACTTT	CASSPAWRGSPLHF
.	.	TRBV7-9	TRBJ1-1	TGTGCCAGCAGCAGTGACGGGAACACTGAAGCTTTCTTT	CASSSDGNTEAFF
.	TRBD1	TRBV5-1	TRBJ1-2	TGCGCCAGCAGCAATAGGACAGGCGCTAACTATGGCTACACCTTC	CASSNRTGANYGYTF
.	.	TRBV6-5	TRBJ1-1	TGTGCCAGCAAAGACAGCAGGGCAACTGAAGCTTTCTTT	CASKDSRATEAFF
.	.	TRBV25-1	TRBJ2-1	TGTGCCAGCAGTGAATCTTGGGTCAATGAGCAGTTCTTC	CASSESWVNEQFF
.	.	TRBV19	TRBJ2-5	TGTGCCAGTAGTATAGTAGGGGACCAAGAGACCCAGTACTTC	CASSIVGDQETQYF
.	TRBD1	TRBV6-5	TRBJ1-1	TGTGCCAGCAGTTGGGGACAGTTGAACACTGAAGCTTTCTTT	CASSWGQLNTEAFF
.	.	TRBV12-3/TRBV12-4	TRBJ2-7	TGTGCCAGCAAGGCCAGCGGTCTTGCGGAGCAGTACTTC	CASKASGLAEQYF
.	TRBD1	TRBV6-2/TRBV6-3	TRBJ1-5	TGTGCCAGCAGTTATAAGGGACAGCCACGAGGGGTATGGCCCCAGCATTTT	CASSYKGQPRGVWPQHF
.	TRBD1	TRBV19	TRBJ2-1	TGTGCCAGTACCAAAAGTCACTGGGACAGTTATAATGAGCAGTTCTTC	CASTKSHWDSYNEQFF
.	TRBD1	TRBV5-4	TRBJ1-4	TGTGCCACAACAGGGGGAGCAACTAATGAAAAACTGTTTTTT	CATTGGATNEKLFF
.	.	TRBV7-3	TRBJ1-1	TGTGCCAGCAGCTTAACCCCAGGCCCGGCTGGCCGGGGCACTGAAGCTTTCTTT	CASSLTPGPAGRGTEAFF
.	.	TRBV7-3	TRBJ2-2	TGTGCCAGCAGCTTATTCGGGACCGGGGAGCTGTTTTTT	CASSLFGTGELFF
once	.	TRBV7-6	TRBJ2-5	TGTGCCAGCAGCTCGTACCAAGAGACCCAGTACTTC	CASSSYQETQYF
.	.	TRBV11-2	TRBJ2-3	TGTGCCAGCAGCTTAGGTCCCGGGTGGGATACGCAGTATTTT	CASSLGPGWDTQYF
.	.	TRBV9	TRBJ2-7	TGTGCCAGCAGCCCCCAGGCGGGGGCATTAGGCGAGCAGTACTTC	CASSPQAGALGEQYF
.	.	TRBV15	TRBJ1-3	TGTGCCACCAGCAGCCCGTTAACTGGAAACACCATATATTTT	CATSSPLTGNTIYF
.	TRBD1	TRBV9	TRBJ2-3	TGTGCCAGCAGCGAGACAGGGGGAGATACGCAGTATTTT	CASSETGGDTQYF
.	.	TRBV3-1/TRBV3-2	TRBJ1-2	TGTGCCAGCACCCAGGTGGATGGCTATGGCTACACCTTC	CASTQVDGYGYTF
.	TRBD2	TRBV11-3	TRBJ2-3	TGTGCCAGCAGCCCCGGGGGGGGTAGCACAGATACGCAGTATTTT	CASSPGGGSTDTQYF
.	.	TRBV4-1	TRBJ2-1	TGCGCCAGCAGCCAAGATCGGGCTGGCGGTGAGCAGTTCTTC	CASSQDRAGGEQFF
.	TRBD1	TRBV7-7	TRBJ2-3	TGTGCTAGCAGCTTCCTGGGACAGGGCCCAGATACGCAGTATTTT	CASSFLGQGPDTQYF
.	TRBD1	TRBV12-3/TRBV12-4	TRBJ2-7	TGTGCCAGCAGTCTTGGGGACAGCTACGAGCAGTACTTC	CASSLGDSYEQYF
.	.	TRBV9	TRBJ2-3	TGTGCCAGCAGCGTAGGAACGTCCAGGGGCACAGATACGCAGTATTTT	CASSVGTSRGTDTQYF
.	TRBD1	TRBV27	TRBJ2-1	TGTGCCAGCAGTTTCCCAACGACAGGGGCGAGGTACAATGAGCAGTTCTTC	CASSFPTTGARYNEQFF
.	.	TRBV29-1	TRBJ1-5	TGCAGCGTTGAAGTCGCCGGGACAAATCAGCCCCAGCATTTT	CSVEVAGTNQPQHF
.	TRBD1	TRBV19	TRBJ1-5	TGTGCCAGTAGTTCCTTGGGACAGGGAGGCAATCAGCCCCAGCATTTT	CASSSLGQGGNQPQHF
.	.	TRBV9	TRBJ1-1	TGTGCCAGCAGCGTACTAGACCTCGGGACTGAAGCTTTCTTT	CASSVLDLGTEAFF
.	.	TRBV24-1	TRBJ1-5	TGTGCCACCAGTGATTTAGAGCGGCCCGATCGTTTT	CATSDLERPDRF